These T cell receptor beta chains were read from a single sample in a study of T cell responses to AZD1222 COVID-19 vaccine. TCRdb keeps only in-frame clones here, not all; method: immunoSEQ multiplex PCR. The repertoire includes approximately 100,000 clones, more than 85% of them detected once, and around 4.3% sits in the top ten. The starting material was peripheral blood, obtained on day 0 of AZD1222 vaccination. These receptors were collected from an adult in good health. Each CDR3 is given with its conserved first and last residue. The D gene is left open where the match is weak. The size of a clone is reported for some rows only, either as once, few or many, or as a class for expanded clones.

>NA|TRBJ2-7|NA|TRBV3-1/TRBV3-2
TGTGCCAGCAGCCAAGTCCCCGGGACCGAGCAGTACTTC
CASSQVPGTEQYF
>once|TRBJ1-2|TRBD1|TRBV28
TGTGCCAGCAGTTCGACAGGGGGGCTCTATGGCTACACCTTC
CASSSTGGLYGYTF
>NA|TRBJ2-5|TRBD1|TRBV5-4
TGTGCCAGCAGCGGAGGACAGGGGGAATTAGAGACCCAGTACTTC
CASSGGQGELETQYF
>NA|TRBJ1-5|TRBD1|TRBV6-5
TGTGCCAGCAGATGGGACAGGGATAGCAATCAGCCCCAGCATTTT
CASRWDRDSNQPQHF
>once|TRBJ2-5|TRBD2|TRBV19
TGTGCCAGTAGGTTTAGCGGGACTCAAGAGACCCAGTACTTC
CASRFSGTQETQYF
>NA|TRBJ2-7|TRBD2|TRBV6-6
TGTGCCAGCAGCCCTAAGCCTCTAGCGGGGGGGTACGAGCAGTACTTC
CASSPKPLAGGYEQYF
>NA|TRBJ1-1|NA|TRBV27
TGTGCCAGCAGACAGTTGTCGTTGGCTTTCTTT
CASRQLSLAFF
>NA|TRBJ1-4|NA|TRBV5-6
TGTGCCAGCAGCTACAGGGCTACTAATGAAAAACTGTTTTTT
CASSYRATNEKLFF
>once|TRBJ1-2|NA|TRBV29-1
TGCAGCGTTGCCCCGGGCCACAGCGTCTATGGCTACACCTTC
CSVAPGHSVYGYTF
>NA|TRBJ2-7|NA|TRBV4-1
TGCGCCAGCAGCCAAGTTAAGGGGCGCTACGAGCAGTACTTC
CASSQVKGRYEQYF
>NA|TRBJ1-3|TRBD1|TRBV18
TGTGCCAGCTCACCCACAGGGGCCTCTGGAAACACCATATATTTT
CASSPTGASGNTIYF
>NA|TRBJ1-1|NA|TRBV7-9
TGTGCCAGCAGCTTAGCTTCCCTGAACACTGAAGCTTTCTTT
CASSLASLNTEAFF
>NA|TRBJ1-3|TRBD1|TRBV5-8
TGTGCCAGCAGCCGGGACAGGAGCTCTGGAAACACCATATATTTT
CASSRDRSSGNTIYF
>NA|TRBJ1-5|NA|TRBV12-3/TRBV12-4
TGTGCCAGCAGTTTCAGGGAGCATCAGCCCCAGCATTTT
CASSFREHQPQHF
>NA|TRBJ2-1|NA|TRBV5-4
TGTGCCAGCAGTTCCGGGGTCGTAGGGTCCTACAATGAGCAGTTCTTC
CASSSGVVGSYNEQFF
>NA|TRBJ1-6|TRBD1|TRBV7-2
TGTGCCAGCAGCTCTAGGACAGGGGAGGGTTCACCCCTCCACTTT
CASSSRTGEGSPLHF
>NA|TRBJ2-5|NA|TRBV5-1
TGCGCCAGCAGCTTGGCAGGGGCGGGAAAAGAGACCCAGTACTTC
CASSLAGAGKETQYF
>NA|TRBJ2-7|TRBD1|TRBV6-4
TGTGCCTCCCTAGGGCGGACAGGAGGCTCCTACGAGCAGTACTTC
CASLGRTGGSYEQYF
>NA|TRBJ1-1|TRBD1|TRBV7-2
TGTGCCAGCAGCTCAGGGACAGGGGCCAGGAGGAACACTGAAGCTTTCTTT
CASSSGTGARRNTEAFF
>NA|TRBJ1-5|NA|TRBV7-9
TGTGCCAGCAGCCCCGTAGGAGAATGGGGGAATCAGCCCCAGCATTTT
CASSPVGEWGNQPQHF
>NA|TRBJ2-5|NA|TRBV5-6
TGTGCCAGCAGCGAGAGATGGGGGACCCAGTACTTC
CASSERWGTQYF
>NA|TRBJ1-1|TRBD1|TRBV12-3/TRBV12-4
TGTGCCAGCAGTTTACAGGGGGCCACTGAAGCTTTCTTT
CASSLQGATEAFF
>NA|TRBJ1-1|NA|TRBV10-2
TGCGCCAGCAGGACTCGGGCCCTGAACACTGAAGCTTTCTTT
CASRTRALNTEAFF
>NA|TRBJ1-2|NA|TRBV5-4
TGTGCCAGCAGCTTAGCAGGGGCTAACTATGGCTACACCTTC
CASSLAGANYGYTF
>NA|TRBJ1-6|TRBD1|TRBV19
TGTGCCAGTAGTACCCCGGACAGGGGGTATAATTCACCCCTCCACTTT
CASSTPDRGYNSPLHF
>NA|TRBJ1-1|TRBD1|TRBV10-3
TGTGCCATCAGTGAGGAGGGGGCGGTGAACACTGAAGCTTTCTTT
CAISEEGAVNTEAFF
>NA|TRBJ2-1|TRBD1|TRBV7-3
TGTGCCAGCAGCTTATCGGGACAGGGCTACAATGAGCAGTTCTTC
CASSLSGQGYNEQFF
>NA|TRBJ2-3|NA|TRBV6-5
TGTGCCAGCAGTCAACAGCGGGCGGATACGCAGTATTTT
CASSQQRADTQYF
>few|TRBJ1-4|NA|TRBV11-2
TGTGCCAGCAGCTTGTCAGGCTTGGGGGAAAAACTGTTTTTT
CASSLSGLGEKLFF
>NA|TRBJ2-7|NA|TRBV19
TGTGCCAGTAGTATATTGCCAGGGAGCTCATACGAGCAGTACTTC
CASSILPGSSYEQYF
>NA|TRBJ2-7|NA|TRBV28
TGTGCCAGCAGTTTGGTAGTCCCCTACGAGCAGTACTTC
CASSLVVPYEQYF
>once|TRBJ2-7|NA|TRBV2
TGTGCCAGCAGCGTCCCCTCTGGGGTCCACGAGCAGTACTTC
CASSVPSGVHEQYF
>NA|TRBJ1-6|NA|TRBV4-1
TGCGCCAGCAGCCAACTGTCGATCAACGCCCTCCACTTT
CASSQLSINALHF
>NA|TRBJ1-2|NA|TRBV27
TGTGCCAGCAGTCCGGGGACACTCATCTATGGCTACACCTTC
CASSPGTLIYGYTF
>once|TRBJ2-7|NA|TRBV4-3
TGCGCCAGCAGCCAAGATGCGGGCTACGAGCAGTACTTC
CASSQDAGYEQYF
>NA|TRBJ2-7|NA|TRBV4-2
TGTGCCAGCAGCCAAGACGAGACAGGCCCCTACGAGCAGTACTTC
CASSQDETGPYEQYF
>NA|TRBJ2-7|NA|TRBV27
TGTGCCAGCAGTTACAAGGGACCCTACGAGCAGTACTTC
CASSYKGPYEQYF
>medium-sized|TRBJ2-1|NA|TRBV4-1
TGCGCCAGCAGCCAAGGGCTAGCCGCCTACAATGAGCAGTTCTTC
CASSQGLAAYNEQFF
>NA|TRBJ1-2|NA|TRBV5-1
TGCGCCAGCAGCTTAGGGCCGGCCGCTAACTATGGCTACACCTTC
CASSLGPAANYGYTF
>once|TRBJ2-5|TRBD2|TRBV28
TGTGCCAGCAGACCTCTAGCGGGGGCAGAGACCCAGTACTTC
CASRPLAGAETQYF
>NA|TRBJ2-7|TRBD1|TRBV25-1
TGTGCCAGCAGGAGGGACAGGCCGTCCTCCTACGAGCAGTACTTC
CASRRDRPSSYEQYF
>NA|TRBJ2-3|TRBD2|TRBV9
TGTGCCAGCAGCGCGGGGGGGCCGAGCACAGATACGCAGTATTTT
CASSAGGPSTDTQYF
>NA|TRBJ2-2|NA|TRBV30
TGTGCCTGGAGGGACAGAAACACCGGGGAGCTGTTTTTT
CAWRDRNTGELFF
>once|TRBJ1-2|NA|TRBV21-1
TGTGCCAGCAGGAGGGACAGGGCTGATAGTGACTATGGCTACACCTTC
CASRRDRADSDYGYTF
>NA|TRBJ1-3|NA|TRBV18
TGTGCCAGCTCACCTCAGGGGACTGGAAACACCATATATTTT
CASSPQGTGNTIYF
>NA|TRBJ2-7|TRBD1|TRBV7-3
TGTGCCAGCAGCTTAGGGACAGGGGGTAATCGTGGCGAGCAGTACTTC
CASSLGTGGNRGEQYF
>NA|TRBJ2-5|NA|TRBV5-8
TGTGCCAGCAGCTTGGCCGGGGCGAGGTCTCTGGAGACCCAGTACTTC
CASSLAGARSLETQYF
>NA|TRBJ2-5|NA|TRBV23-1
TGCGCCAGCAGTCAATCGGCTCCTCCCTGGGGGGAGACCCAGTACTTC
CASSQSAPPWGETQYF
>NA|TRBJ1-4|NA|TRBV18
TGTGCCAGCTCACCAGGACGGAGTAATGAAAAACTGTTTTTT
CASSPGRSNEKLFF
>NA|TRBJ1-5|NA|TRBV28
TGTGCCAGCCGTCAATCCAGGGCACATCAGCCCCAGCATTTT
CASRQSRAHQPQHF
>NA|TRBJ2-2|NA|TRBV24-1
TGTGCCATCCAAACAGGGATGCCAACCGGGGAGCTGTTTTTT
CAIQTGMPTGELFF
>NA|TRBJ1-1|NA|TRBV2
TGTGCCAGCATGGGGCAGGGTCCCACTGAAGCTTTCTTT
CASMGQGPTEAFF
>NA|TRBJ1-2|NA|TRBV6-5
TGTGCCAGCACGGTACTTGGCAGGGACTATGGCTACACCTTC
CASTVLGRDYGYTF
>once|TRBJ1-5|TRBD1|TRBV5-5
TGTGCCAGCAGCTCCGGGACAGACAGCAATCAGCCCCAGCATTTT
CASSSGTDSNQPQHF
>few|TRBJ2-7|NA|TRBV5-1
TGCGCCAGCAGCTTGGCTGCGGGAAGGGACGAGCAGTACTTC
CASSLAAGRDEQYF
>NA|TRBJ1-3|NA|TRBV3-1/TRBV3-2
TGTGCCAGCAGCCAAGCGGGGGTACAGGGCCCCTCTGGAAACACCATATATTTT
CASSQAGVQGPSGNTIYF
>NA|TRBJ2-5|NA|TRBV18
TGTGCCAGCTCACCCAGTCAAGGGCGAAAGACCCAGTACTTC
CASSPSQGRKTQYF